This T cell receptor (beta chain) was sequenced for a study of T-cell memory formation after mild COVID-19. Study-level results: Researchers found some responding clones in pre-infection memory, a sign that cross-reactive memory joined. Contracting CD4+ clones were located mainly in CM and EM, and CD8+ clones in EMRA.

V was clipped by 6 bases and J by 3 bases; unmatched bases: 8. This CDR3 region has 15 residues. UMIs and sample barcodes were carried by the TCR alpha and TCR beta cDNA libraries that 5'RACE produced using constant-segment primers. TCRdb passed the 5' RACE reads through MiXCR, listing each CDR3 protein once. The data show 200,000 or so distinct CDR3 sequences, around 19% seen once. Details on this clonotype: What it recognizes is unknown.

The sequence was obtained from an adult woman who had mild COVID-19 (a few samples of this study predate the infection). Cell type and time point are not known. The chain is built from TRBV12-3 or TRBV12-4 and TRBJ2-1; 7 bases align to TRBD2. The sample was PBMCs or a T cell subset sorted from them (not recorded which). The CDR3: CASRSLAANYNEQFF. CDR3 nucleotides: TGTGCCAGCAGATCCCTAGCGGCCAACTACAATGAGCAGTTCTTC.